The 5 T cell receptor beta chains given below trace back to one sample, sequenced in a study of cytomegalovirus exposure and HLA in healthy donors. The PCR had 60 Vbeta and 13 Jbeta primers. The protocol was immunoSEQ multiplex PCR, while the TCRdb copy is restricted to in-frame clones and leaves out a portion. The sample includes approximately 100,000 clones, more than 65% of them seen just once. The sample taken for sequencing was PBMCs. These receptors were collected from a woman aged 50 to 65 in good health and CMV-seropositive.

This clone came up once. V and J are TRBV23-1 and TRBJ1-5, with D tentatively TRBD1 (5 bases). TRBV23-1 is an ORF; its function is uncertain. V gave up 0 bases and J gave up 3 bases, with 18 bases separating them. The CDR3 is 18 residues long. CDR3 region: CASSQSGGARASNQPQHF. The CDR3 DNA reads TGCGCCAGCAGTCAATCAGGAGGGGCACGGGCATCCAATCAGCCCCAGCATTTT.

This chain uses TRBV5-4 with TRBJ2-7, with D tentatively TRBD2 (7 bases). The germline V and J ends were trimmed by 3 bases and 2 bases, with 15 bases remaining between them. Germline V gene sequence: CDR1 SGHNT, CDR2 YYREEE (reference sequence). The CDR3 covers 15 residues. This CDR3 reads CASSSGGGGPYEQYF. The CDR3 DNA follows: TGTGCCAGCAGCTCCGGTGGGGGGGGCCCCTACGAGCAGTACTTC.

Note on this clone: Other nucleotide sequences from this sample produce the same CDR3. The rearrangement uses TRBV5-6 and TRBJ2-5; TRBD2 is a possible D gene (5 bases). CDR1 is SGHDT and CDR2 is YYEEEE in the germline V gene. This CDR3 contains 12 residues. V gave up 2 bases and J gave up 4 bases, with 6 bases separating them. CDR3 nucleotide sequence: TGTGCCAGCAGCTTAGGGAGAGAGACCCAGTACTTC. Translated: CASSLGRETQYF.

The J gene is TRBJ1-1, the V gene TRBV6-1; D not resolved. Trimming stripped 0 bases from V and 3 bases from J, with 14 bases between. This CDR3 contains 16 residues. Germline assignment: CDR1 MNHNS and CDR2 SASEGT. CDR3 DNA sequence: TGTGCCAGCAGTGAAGCTAGCTTGAGGTTGGACACTGAAGCTTTCTTT. Protein product: CASSEASLRLDTEAFF.

The CDR3 is CASSQAGAGGPLDEQFF. CDR3 bases: TGCGCCAGCAGCCAAGCCGGAGCGGGAGGGCCCCTGGATGAGCAGTTCTTC. The rearrangement links TRBV4-1 to TRBJ2-1, with TRBD2 identical over 10 bases. V lost 1 base to trimming and J lost 8 bases; unmatched junction nucleotides: 11. Germline V CDR1 and CDR2: MGHRA, YSYEKL. The CDR3 sequence is 17 residues long.